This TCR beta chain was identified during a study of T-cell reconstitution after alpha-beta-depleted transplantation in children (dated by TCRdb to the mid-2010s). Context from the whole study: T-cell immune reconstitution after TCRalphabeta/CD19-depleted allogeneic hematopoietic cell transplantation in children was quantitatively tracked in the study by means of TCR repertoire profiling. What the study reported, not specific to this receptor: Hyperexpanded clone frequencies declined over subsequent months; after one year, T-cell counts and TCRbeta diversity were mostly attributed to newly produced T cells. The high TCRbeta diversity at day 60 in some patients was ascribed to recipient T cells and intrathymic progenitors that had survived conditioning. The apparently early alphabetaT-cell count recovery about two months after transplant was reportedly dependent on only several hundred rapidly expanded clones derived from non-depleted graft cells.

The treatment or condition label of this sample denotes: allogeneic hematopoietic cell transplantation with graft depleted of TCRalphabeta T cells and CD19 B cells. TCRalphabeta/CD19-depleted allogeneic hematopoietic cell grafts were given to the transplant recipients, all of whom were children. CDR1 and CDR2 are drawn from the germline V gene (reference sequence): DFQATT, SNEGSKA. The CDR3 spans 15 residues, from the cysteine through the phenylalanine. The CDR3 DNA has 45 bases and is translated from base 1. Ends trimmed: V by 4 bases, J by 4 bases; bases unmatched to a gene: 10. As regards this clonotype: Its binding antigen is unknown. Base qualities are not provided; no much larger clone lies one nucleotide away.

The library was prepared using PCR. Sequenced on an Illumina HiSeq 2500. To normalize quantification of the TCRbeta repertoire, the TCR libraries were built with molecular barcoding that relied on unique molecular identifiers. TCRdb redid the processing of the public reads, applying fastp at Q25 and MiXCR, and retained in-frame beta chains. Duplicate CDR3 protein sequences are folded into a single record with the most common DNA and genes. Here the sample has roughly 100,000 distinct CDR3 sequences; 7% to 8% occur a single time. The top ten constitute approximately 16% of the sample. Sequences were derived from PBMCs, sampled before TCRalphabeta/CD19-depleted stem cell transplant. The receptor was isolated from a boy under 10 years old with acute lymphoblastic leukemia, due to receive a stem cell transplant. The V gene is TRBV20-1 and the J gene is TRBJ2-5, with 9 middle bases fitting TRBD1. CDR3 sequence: CSATSGQGMGETQYF. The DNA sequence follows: TGCAGTGCTACATCAGGACAGGGGATGGGAGAGACCCAGTACTTC.